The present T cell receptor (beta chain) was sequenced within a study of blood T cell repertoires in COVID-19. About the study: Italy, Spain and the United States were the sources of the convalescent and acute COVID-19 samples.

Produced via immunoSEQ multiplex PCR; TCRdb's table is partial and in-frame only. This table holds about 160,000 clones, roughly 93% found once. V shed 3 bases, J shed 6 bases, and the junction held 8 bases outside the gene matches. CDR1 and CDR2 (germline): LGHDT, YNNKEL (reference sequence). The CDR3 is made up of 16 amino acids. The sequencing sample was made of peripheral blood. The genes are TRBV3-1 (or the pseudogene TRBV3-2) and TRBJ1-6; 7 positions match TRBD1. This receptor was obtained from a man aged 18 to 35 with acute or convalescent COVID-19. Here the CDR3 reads CASSHERGRVNSPLHF. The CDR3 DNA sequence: TGTGCCAGCAGCCACGAAAGGGGGCGAGTTAATTCACCCCTCCACTTT.